This T cell receptor (beta chain) was observed in a study of cytomegalovirus exposure and HLA in healthy donors. On this clone: Its target is unknown.

Germline CDR1 reads SGHAT; CDR2 reads FQNNGV. The CDR3 runs 13 residues. V was shortened by 4 bases and J by 3 bases, with 9 bases between the two germline ends. Findings of the study overall: An analysis done earlier found most TCR beta V segments productive about 87% or about 30% of the time. A later analysis found that most CMV-associated TCR beta chains appeared HLA-restricted. Roughly 170 TCR beta chains were listed as cytomegalovirus-associated.

This PCR relied on a set of 60 Vbeta primers and 13 Jbeta primers. In the original processing: Unique TCR beta chains totaled some 78 million in a later count, with roughly 10 million of them shared. Method: immunoSEQ multiplex PCR; TCRdb's copy keeps in-frame clones and lacks some. From that table come the V and J calls and clone size; the DNA was used to work out D and trimming. In the table there are some 96,000 clones, roughly four fifths of which are singletons. The specimen was PBMCs. The source of this sequence is an older woman in good health and CMV-seropositive. V and J are TRBV11-2 and TRBJ1-1; D is ambiguous. The CDR3, as DNA: TGTGCCAGCAGCTCCGGGGTGGACACTGAAGCTTTCTTT. Amino acids: CASSSGVDTEAFF.